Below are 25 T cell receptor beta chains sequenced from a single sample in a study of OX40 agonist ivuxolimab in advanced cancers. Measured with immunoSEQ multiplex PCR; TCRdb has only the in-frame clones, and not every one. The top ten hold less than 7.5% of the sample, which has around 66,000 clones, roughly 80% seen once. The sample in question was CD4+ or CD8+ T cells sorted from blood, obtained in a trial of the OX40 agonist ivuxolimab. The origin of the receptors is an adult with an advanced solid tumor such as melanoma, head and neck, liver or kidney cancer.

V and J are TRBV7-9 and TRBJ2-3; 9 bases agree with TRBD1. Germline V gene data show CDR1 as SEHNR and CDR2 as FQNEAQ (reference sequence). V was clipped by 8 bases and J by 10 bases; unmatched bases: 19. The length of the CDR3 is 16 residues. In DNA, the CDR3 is TGTGCCAGCGCAACAATCAGGGGACAGGGCGCGCATCCGCAGTATTTT. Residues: CASATIRGQGAHPQYF.

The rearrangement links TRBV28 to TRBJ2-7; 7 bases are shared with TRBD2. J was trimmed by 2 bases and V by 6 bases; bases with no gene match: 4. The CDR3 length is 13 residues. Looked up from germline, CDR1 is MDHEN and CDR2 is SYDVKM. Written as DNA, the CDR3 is TGTGCCAGCAGCCCTAGCGGAACCTACGAGCAGTACTTC. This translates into CASSPSGTYEQYF.

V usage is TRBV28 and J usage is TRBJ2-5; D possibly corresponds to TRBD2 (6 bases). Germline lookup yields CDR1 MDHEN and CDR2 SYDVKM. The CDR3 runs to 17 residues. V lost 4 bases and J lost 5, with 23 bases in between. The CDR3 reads CASSSNRGIDERETQYF. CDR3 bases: TGTGCCAGCAGTTCCAATCGGGGGATAGACGAGAGGGAGACCCAGTACTTC.

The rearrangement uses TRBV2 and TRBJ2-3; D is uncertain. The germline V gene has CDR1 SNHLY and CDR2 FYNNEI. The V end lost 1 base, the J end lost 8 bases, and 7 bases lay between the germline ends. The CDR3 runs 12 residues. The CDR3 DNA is TGTGCCAGCAGTGAAGGGCAAGGTACGCAGTATTTT. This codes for CASSEGQGTQYF.

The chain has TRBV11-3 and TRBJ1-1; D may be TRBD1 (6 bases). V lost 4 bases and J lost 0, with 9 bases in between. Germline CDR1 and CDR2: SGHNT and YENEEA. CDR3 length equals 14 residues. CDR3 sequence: CASSSGAMNTEAFF. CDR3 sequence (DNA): TGTGCCAGCAGCTCAGGGGCCATGAACACTGAAGCTTTCTTT.

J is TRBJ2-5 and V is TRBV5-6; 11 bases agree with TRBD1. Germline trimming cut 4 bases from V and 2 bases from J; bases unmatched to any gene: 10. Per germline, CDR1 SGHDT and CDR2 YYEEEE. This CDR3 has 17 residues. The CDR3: CASSGLGQGASQETQYF. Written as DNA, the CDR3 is TGTGCCAGCAGCGGGCTAGGACAGGGGGCGAGTCAAGAGACCCAGTACTTC.

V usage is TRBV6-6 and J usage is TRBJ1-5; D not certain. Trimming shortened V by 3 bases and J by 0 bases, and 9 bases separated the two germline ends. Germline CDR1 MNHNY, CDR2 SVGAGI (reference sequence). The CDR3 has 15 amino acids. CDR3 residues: CASSYSEISNQPQHF. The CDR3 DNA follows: TGTGCCAGCAGTTATTCCGAGATTAGCAATCAGCCCCAGCATTTT.

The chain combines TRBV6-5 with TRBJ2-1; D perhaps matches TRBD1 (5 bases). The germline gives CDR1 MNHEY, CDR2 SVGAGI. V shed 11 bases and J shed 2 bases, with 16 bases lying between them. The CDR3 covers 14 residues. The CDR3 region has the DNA TGTGCCTCAGCCAGGACACAGGCCTACAATGAGCAGTTCTTC. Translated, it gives CASARTQAYNEQFF.

This chain's CDR3 is CASRGLAGTDTQYF. The CDR3 bases are TGTGCCAGCAGGGGCCTAGCGGGCACAGATACGCAGTATTTT. The rearrangement uses TRBV11-2 and TRBJ2-3, with 7 bases that match TRBD2. Germline V gene data show CDR1 as SGHAT and CDR2 as FQNNGV. This CDR3 spans 14 amino acids. V lost 6 bases, J lost 1 base, and 4 bases stayed unmatched.

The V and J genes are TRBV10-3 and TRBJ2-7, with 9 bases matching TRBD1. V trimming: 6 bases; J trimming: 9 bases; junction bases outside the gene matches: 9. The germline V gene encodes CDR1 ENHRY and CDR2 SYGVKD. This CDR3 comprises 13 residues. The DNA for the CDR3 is TGTGCCATCAGCGGAAACACAGGGGGCGGGCAGTACGTC. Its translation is CAISGNTGGGQYV.

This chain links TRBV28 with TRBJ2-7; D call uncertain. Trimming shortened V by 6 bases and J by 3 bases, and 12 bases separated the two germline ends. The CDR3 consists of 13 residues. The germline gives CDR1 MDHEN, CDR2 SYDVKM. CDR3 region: CASRDRILYEQYF. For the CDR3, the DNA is TGTGCCAGCAGGGACCGTATACTCTACGAGCAGTACTTC.

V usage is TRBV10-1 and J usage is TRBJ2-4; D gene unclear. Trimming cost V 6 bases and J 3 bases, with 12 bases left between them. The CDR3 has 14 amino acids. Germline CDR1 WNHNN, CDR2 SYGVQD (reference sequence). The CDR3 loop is CASSLNMDKNIQYF. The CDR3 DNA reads TGCGCCAGCAGCCTAAATATGGACAAAAACATTCAGTACTTC.

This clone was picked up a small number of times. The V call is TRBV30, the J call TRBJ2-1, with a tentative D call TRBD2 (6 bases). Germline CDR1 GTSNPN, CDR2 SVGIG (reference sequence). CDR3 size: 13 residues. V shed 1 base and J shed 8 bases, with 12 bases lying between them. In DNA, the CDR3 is TGTGCCTGGAGTGACGCGGGGCGGGATGAGCAGTTCTTC. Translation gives CAWSDAGRDEQFF.

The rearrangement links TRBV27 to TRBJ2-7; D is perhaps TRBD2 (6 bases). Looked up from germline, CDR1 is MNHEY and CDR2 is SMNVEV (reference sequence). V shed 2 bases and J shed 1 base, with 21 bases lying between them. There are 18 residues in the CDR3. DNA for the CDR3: TGTGCCAGCAGTTTAAAATTTCCGAGCGGGTTCCAATCCTACGAGCAGTACTTC. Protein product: CASSLKFPSGFQSYEQYF.

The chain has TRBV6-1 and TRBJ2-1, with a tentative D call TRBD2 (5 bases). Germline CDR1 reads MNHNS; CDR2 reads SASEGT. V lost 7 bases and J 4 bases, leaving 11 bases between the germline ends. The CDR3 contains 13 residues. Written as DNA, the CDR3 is TGTGCCAGCAACACGGACTCATACAATGAGCAGTTCTTC. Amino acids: CASNTDSYNEQFF.

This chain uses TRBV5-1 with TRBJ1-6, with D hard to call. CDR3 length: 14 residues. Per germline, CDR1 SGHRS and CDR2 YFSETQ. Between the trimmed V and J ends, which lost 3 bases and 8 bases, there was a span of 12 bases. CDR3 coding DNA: TGCGCCAGCAGCTCGGACGGCAGTTATTCACCCCTCCACTTT. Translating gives CASSSDGSYSPLHF.

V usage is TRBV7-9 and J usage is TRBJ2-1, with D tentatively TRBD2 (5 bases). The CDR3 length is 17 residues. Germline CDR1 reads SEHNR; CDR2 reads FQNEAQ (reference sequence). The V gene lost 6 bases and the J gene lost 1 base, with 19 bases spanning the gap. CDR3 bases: TGTGCCAGCAGTCCCCCCGCCCGGACTCCTTCCTACAATGAGCAGTTCTTC. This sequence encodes CASSPPARTPSYNEQFF. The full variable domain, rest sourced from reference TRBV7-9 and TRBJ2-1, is DTGVSQNPRHKITKRGQNVTFRCDPISEHNRLYWYRQTLGQGPEFLTYFQNEAQLEKSRLLSDRFSAERPKGSFSTLEIQRTEQGDSAMYLCASSPPARTPSYNEQFFGPGTRLTVL.

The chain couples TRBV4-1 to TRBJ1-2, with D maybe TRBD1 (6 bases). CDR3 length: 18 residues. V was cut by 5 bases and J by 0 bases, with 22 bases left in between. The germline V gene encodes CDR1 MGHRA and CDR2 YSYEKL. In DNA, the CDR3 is TGCGCCAGCAGCTCCCGAATGGGGAGGGGACAAGCTAACTATGGCTACACCTTC. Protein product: CASSSRMGRGQANYGYTF.

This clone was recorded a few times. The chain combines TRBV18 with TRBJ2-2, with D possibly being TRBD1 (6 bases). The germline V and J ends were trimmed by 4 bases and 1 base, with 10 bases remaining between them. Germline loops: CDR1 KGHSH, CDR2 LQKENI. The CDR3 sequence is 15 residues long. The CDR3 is CASSLQGQNTGELFF. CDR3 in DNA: TGTGCCAGCTCACTACAGGGACAGAACACCGGGGAGCTGTTTTTT. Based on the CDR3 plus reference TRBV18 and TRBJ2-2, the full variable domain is NAGVMQNPRHLVRRRGQEARLRCSPMKGHSHVYWYRQLPEEGLKFMVYLQKENIIDESGMPKERFSAEFPKEGPSILRIQQVVRGDSAAYFCASSLQGQNTGELFFGEGSRLTVL.

Here the CDR3 reads CSVGGQGHQPQHF. As DNA, the CDR3 is TGCAGCGTTGGGGGACAGGGCCATCAGCCCCAGCATTTT. The chain carries TRBV29-1 and TRBJ1-5; 9 bases align to TRBD1. In germline, CDR1 is SQVTM, CDR2 ANQGSEA. Germline trimming cut 4 bases from V and 5 bases from J; bases unmatched to any gene: 3. This CDR3 comprises 13 residues.

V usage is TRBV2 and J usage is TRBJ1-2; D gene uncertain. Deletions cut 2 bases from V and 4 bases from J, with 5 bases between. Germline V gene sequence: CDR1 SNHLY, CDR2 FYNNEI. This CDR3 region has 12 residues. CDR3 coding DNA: TGTGCCAGCAGTGAAATGGGCTATGGCTACACCTTC. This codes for CASSEMGYGYTF.

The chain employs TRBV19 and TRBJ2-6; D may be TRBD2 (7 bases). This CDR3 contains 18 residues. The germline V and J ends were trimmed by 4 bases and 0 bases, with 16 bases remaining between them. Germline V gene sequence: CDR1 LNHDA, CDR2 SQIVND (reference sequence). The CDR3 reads CASSTTGGWGSGANVLTF. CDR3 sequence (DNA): TGTGCCAGTAGTACGACGGGGGGCTGGGGCTCTGGGGCCAACGTCCTGACTTTC.

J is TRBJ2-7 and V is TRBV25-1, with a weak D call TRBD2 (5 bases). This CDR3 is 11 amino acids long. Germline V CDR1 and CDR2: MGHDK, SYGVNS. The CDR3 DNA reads TGTGCCAGCAGTGAATCCCCCACGGGGAGAGTC. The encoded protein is CASSESPTGRV.

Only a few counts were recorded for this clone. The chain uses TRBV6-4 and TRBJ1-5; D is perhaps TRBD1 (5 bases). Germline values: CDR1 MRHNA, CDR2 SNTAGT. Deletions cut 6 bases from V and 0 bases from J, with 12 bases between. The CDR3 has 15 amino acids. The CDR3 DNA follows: TGTGCCAGCAGGCCAGAGGGGTATAGCAATCAGCCCCAGCATTTT. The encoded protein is CASRPEGYSNQPQHF.

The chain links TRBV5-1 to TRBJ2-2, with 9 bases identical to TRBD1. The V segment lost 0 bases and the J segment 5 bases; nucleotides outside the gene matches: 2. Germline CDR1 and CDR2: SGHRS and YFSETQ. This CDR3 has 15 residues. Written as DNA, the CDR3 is TGCGCCAGCAGCTTGGACAGGGGGCGAACCGGGGAGCTGTTTTTT. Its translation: CASSLDRGRTGELFF.